The T cell receptor (beta chain) described here comes from a study of T cells in Graves' hyperthyroidism and ophthalmopathy. At the level of the study: At initial diagnosis, before any treatment had begun, peripheral blood was obtained.

The TCR beta CDR3 regions underwent amplification using RNA transcripts as the source. The HTBI primer set drove a first-round RT-PCR of the TCR CDR3. TCRdb re-called the multiplex PCR reads through MiXCR, storing one row per CDR3 protein. The sample yields hundreds of thousands of distinct CDR3 sequences, more than 15% seen once. General study results and limits: Most thyroid-expanded clonotypes above 0.001 were also found in blood. Ophthalmopathy could be told apart from stable hyperthyroidism with a 13 V-J model.

Notes on this clonotype: Its antigen is undetermined.

Orbital computed tomography, thyroid ultrasound, serum thyroxine and TRAb, and clinical symptoms together informed the diagnoses. This CDR3 has 18 residues. Germline CDR1 LNHNV, CDR2 YYDKDF (reference sequence). The junction had 13 bases not matched to a gene; V was cut back by 0 bases and J by 4 bases. Input material: blood. This TCR was sampled from a woman aged 40 to 50 with Graves' ophthalmopathy. The chain combines TRBV15 with TRBJ2-3; 7 bases align to TRBD2. The CDR3 here is CATSRDKGSGGRSDTQYF. The CDR3 nucleotides are TGTGCCACCAGCAGAGATAAGGGATCGGGGGGTAGATCAGATACGCAGTATTTT.